This T cell receptor beta chain was profiled in a study of glioma-infiltrating T cells after dendritic cell vaccination. Study context: Treatment, given 2003 to 2012, was autologous tumor lysate-pulsed dendritic cell vaccination. Study results and limitations: Patients with more pretreatment TILs had longer time to progression and survival.

Here immunoSEQ multiplex PCR was the method, and the copy in TCRdb shows in-frame clones only, minus some. The repertoire consists of tens of thousands of clones, with around 83% occurring once and the leading ten covering roughly 6.8%. Worth noting for this clone: Its antigen remains unknown.

Time point here: after dendritic cell vaccination, including at tumor progression/relapse. Patients had residual fresh-frozen tumor tissue and more than two years of survival data. Isocitrate dehydrogenase mutation was absent in all glioblastoma patients. Germline-derived CDR1 and CDR2 are SQVTM and ANQGSEA. The V end lost 4 bases, the J end lost 5 bases, and 14 bases lay between the germline ends. The CDR3 extends over 13 amino acids. The source of this sequence is a human donor with glioblastoma. The sample consisted of blood, taken after dendritic cell vaccination. The V and J genes are TRBV29-1 and TRBJ1-2; TRBD1 is a possible D gene (6 bases). The chain's CDR3 is CSVGEGDGYGYTF. Written as DNA, the CDR3 is TGCAGCGTTGGGGAGGGGGACGGATATGGCTACACCTTC.